The 10 T cell receptor beta chains in this list originate from one sample, sequenced in a study of blood T cell repertoires in COVID-19. TCRdb's copy holds only in-frame clones and misses some; the assay was immunoSEQ multiplex PCR. The data contain about 200,000 clones, roughly nine tenths of them singletons. Sequencing input: PBMCs or T cells enriched from blood (not recorded which). Receptor source: a young woman who had recovered from COVID-19.

The chain employs TRBV11-2 and TRBJ2-7, with D unresolved. This CDR3 spans 14 amino acids. V lost 1 base to trimming and J lost 2 bases, with 9 bases between them. From germline, CDR1 is SGHAT and CDR2 FQNNGV. DNA for the CDR3: TGTGCCAGCAGCTTAGTAGTCAGGCCCTACGAGCAGTACTTC. Amino acid sequence: CASSLVVRPYEQYF.

A word on this clone: At one end the junction does not follow the germline gene, possibly because of a read error. The chain carries TRBV9 and TRBJ1-2; the match to TRBD1 covers 7 bases. This CDR3 region has 14 residues. Germline V gives CDR1 SGDLS, CDR2 YYNGEE. CDR3 region: CASGVGGVPTGYTF. The CDR3, as DNA: TGTGCCAGCGGCGTAGGGGGCGTACCAACTGGCTACACCTTC. Based on the CDR3 plus reference TRBV9 and TRBJ1-2, the full variable domain is DSGVTQTPKHLITATGQRVTLRCSPRSGDLSVYWYQQSLDQGLQFLIQYYNGEERAKGNILERFSAQQFPDLHSELNLSSLELGDSALYFCASGVGGVPTGYTFGSGTRLTVV.

Worth noting for this clone: Other DNA sequences in this sample translate to the same CDR3. V gene TRBV5-1 combines with J gene TRBJ2-5, with D uncertain. V was pared by 0 bases and J by 5 bases, with 5 bases between. CDR1 and CDR2 from the germline V gene are SGHRS and YFSETQ. The length of the CDR3 is 12 residues. For the CDR3, the DNA is TGCGCCAGCAGCTTGGCCCGGGAGACCCAGTACTTC. It specifies CASSLARETQYF.

The rearrangement uses TRBV5-1 and TRBJ1-1; D gene unclear. V was pared by 5 bases and J by 1 base, with 12 bases between. Germline values: CDR1 SGHRS, CDR2 YFSETQ. CDR3 length: 14 residues. This CDR3 reads CASRVRERNTEAFF. In DNA, the CDR3 is TGCGCCAGCAGAGTTCGGGAGAGGAACACTGAAGCTTTCTTT.

The chain joins TRBV6-4 to TRBJ1-2, with D unresolved. The CDR3 has 15 amino acids. Germline V gene data show CDR1 as MRHNA and CDR2 as SNTAGT. With 2 bases removed from V and 6 bases from J, the gap between germline ends came to 16 bases. CDR3 sequence reads: CASSDRPGSLNGYTF. CDR3 coding DNA: TGTGCCAGCAGTGACAGACCGGGATCCCTAAATGGCTACACCTTC.

This clone was detected only a few times. CDR3 protein: CASSRKETSGGDTDTQYF. The CDR3 region has the DNA TGTGCCAGCAGCCGCAAGGAGACTAGCGGGGGGGACACAGATACGCAGTATTTT. The rearrangement links TRBV4-2 to TRBJ2-3; 14 positions agree with TRBD2. CDR1 and CDR2 (germline): LGHNA, YNFKEQ. Trimming took 4 bases from V and 2 from J; bases not matched to a gene: 8. CDR3 length: 18 residues.

This rearrangement joins TRBV4-1 to TRBJ1-6, with D possibly being TRBD1 (6 bases). The CDR3 is 15 residues long. The germline gives CDR1 MGHRA, CDR2 YSYEKL. The V end lost 1 base, the J end lost 7 bases, and 11 bases lay between the germline ends. The DNA of the CDR3 is TGCGCCAGCAGCCAAGTGGGGGCGGCAAATTCACCCCTCCACTTT. It translates to CASSQVGAANSPLHF.

The chain couples TRBV4-1 to TRBJ1-2; 8 bases are shared with TRBD1. The ends lost 0 bases at V and 6 bases at J; junction bases unmatched: 9. The germline V gene has CDR1 MGHRA and CDR2 YSYEKL. CDR3 length: 16 residues. CDR3 loop: CASSQDPQGGHNGYTF. The CDR3 nucleotides are TGCGCCAGCAGCCAAGATCCACAGGGGGGCCATAATGGCTACACCTTC.

This clone is classed as medium-sized. The J gene is TRBJ1-2, the V gene TRBV25-1, with D possibly TRBD1 on 5 matching bases. The CDR3 consists of 13 residues. Germline CDR1 and CDR2: MGHDK and SYGVNS. V was pared by 5 bases and J by 0 bases, with 7 bases between. CDR3 DNA sequence: TGTGCCAGCAGTAGGGGTACTAACTATGGCTACACCTTC. It yields the protein CASSRGTNYGYTF.

The chain combines TRBV7-2 with TRBJ2-3; D remains unclear. V was cut by 2 bases and J by 4 bases, with 7 bases left in between. Germline CDR1 reads SGHTA; CDR2 reads FQGNSA. The CDR3 length is 13 residues. The DNA of the CDR3 is TGTGCCAGCAGCTTAACGAGTTCAGATACGCAGTATTTT. It codes for CASSLTSSDTQYF. The full variable domain, completed using reference TRBV7-2 and TRBJ2-3, is GAGVSQSPSNKVTEKGKDVELRCDPISGHTALYWYRQSLGQGLEFLIYFQGNSAPDKSGLPSDRFSAERTGGSVSTLTIQRTQQEDSAVYLCASSLTSSDTQYFGPGTRLTVL.